One and the same sample provided the 20 T cell receptor beta chains below, sequenced in a study of blood T cell repertoires in COVID-19 (TCRdb year 2020). The library was made by the immunoSEQ multiplex PCR assay. TCRdb carries this immuneACCESS record with in-frame sequences only. Its versions omit some clonotypes, under half of them owing to an unresolved V gene in the studies checked, with the rest unexplained. This sample comprises fewer than 450,000 clones, about 91% of them detected only once. The ten most abundant clones make up roughly 12% of the sample. The sequencing sample was made of peripheral blood. These receptors all stem from a woman aged 50 to 60 with COVID-19, enrolled during active disease.

This clone was seen more than once but under ten times. This rearrangement joins TRBV6-5 to TRBJ1-1; D remains ambiguous. The CDR3 runs 14 residues. Deletions cut 0 bases from V and 3 bases from J, with 8 bases between. Germline assignment: CDR1 MNHEY and CDR2 SVGAGI. The CDR3 region has the DNA TGTGCCAGCAGTTACTCGTGGCAGGACACTGAAGCTTTCTTT. Translation gives CASSYSWQDTEAFF.

The J gene is TRBJ2-1, the V gene TRBV5-1, with 9 bases that match TRBD2. The CDR3 has 16 amino acids. Germline V gene sequence: CDR1 SGHRS, CDR2 YFSETQ. Trimming at V came to 1 base and at J to 6 bases, leaving 8 bases not matched to a gene. CDR3 DNA sequence: TGCGCCAGCAGCTTGTACCGCGGGGGGGCGTCCAATGAGCAGTTCTTC. Translating it yields CASSLYRGGASNEQFF.

V usage is TRBV12-3 or TRBV12-4 and J usage is TRBJ1-1; a possible D gene is TRBD1 (6 bases). The V end lost 5 bases, the J end lost 10 bases, and 14 bases lay between the germline ends. CDR3 length: 12 amino acids. The CDR3 spells CASSTTGTTAFF. The CDR3 DNA reads as TGTGCCAGCAGTACGACCGGGACAACAGCTTTCTTT.

The V and J genes are TRBV4-1 and TRBJ2-2, with D uncertain. Trimming left V 1 base short and J 1 base short, with 10 bases between. From germline, CDR1 is MGHRA and CDR2 YSYEKL. The CDR3 is 16 residues long. Written as DNA, the CDR3 is TGCGCCAGCAGCCAAGGTCAGGTCTGGAACACCGGGGAGCTGTTTTTT. Protein: CASSQGQVWNTGELFF.

Details on this clone: Different DNA sequences within this sample yield the same CDR3. V gene TRBV9 combines with J gene TRBJ2-3, with D perhaps TRBD2 (6 bases). The germline V and J ends were trimmed by 4 bases and 3 bases, with 9 bases remaining between them. CDR1 SGDLS and CDR2 YYNGEE come from the germline V gene. The CDR3 runs 13 residues. This chain's CDR3 is CASSPGGTDTQYF. CDR3 sequence (DNA): TGTGCCAGCAGCCCCGGGGGAACAGATACGCAGTATTTT. Supplemented by reference TRBV9 and TRBJ2-3, the full variable domain reads DSGVTQTPKHLITATGQRVTLRCSPRSGDLSVYWYQQSLDQGLQFLIQYYNGEERAKGNILERFSAQQFPDLHSELNLSSLELGDSALYFCASSPGGTDTQYFGPGTRLTVL.

The chain uses TRBV5-6 and TRBJ1-1, with a tentative D call TRBD1 (5 bases). The CDR3 is made up of 16 amino acids. Germline CDR1 SGHDT, CDR2 YYEEEE. The ends were cut back, 0 bases at V and 3 bases at J, with 15 bases in the middle. The CDR3 DNA follows: TGTGCCAGCAGCTTGGTTGGGGCAGGGTCTGACACTGAAGCTTTCTTT. As protein: CASSLVGAGSDTEAFF.

The genes are TRBV27 and TRBJ2-1; tentative D call: TRBD1 (6 bases). Trimming pared 3 bases from V and 5 bases from J, leaving 11 bases between. In germline, CDR1 is MNHEY, CDR2 SMNVEV (reference sequence). This CDR3 spans 14 amino acids. CDR3 sequence: CASSFRGSDNEQFF. CDR3 nucleotide sequence: TGTGCCAGCAGTTTCAGGGGAAGCGACAATGAGCAGTTCTTC.

J is TRBJ1-1 and V is TRBV19; 7 nucleotides match TRBD1. V was clipped by 4 bases and J by 7 bases; unmatched bases: 3. CDR3 length: 12 residues. Germline V gives CDR1 LNHDA, CDR2 SQIVND (reference sequence). The CDR3: CASSTRTGEAFF. The CDR3 DNA is TGTGCCAGTAGTACCCGGACAGGTGAAGCTTTCTTT.

V usage is TRBV2 and J usage is TRBJ2-1; a weak D match, TRBD2 (6 bases). This CDR3 has 16 amino acids. With 6 bases removed from V and 2 bases from J, the gap between germline ends came to 17 bases. CDR1 is SNHLY and CDR2 is FYNNEI in the germline V gene. In DNA, the CDR3 is TGTGCCAGCAGCCTCCTAGCGCCCGGACCCTACAATGAGCAGTTCTTC. Residues: CASSLLAPGPYNEQFF.

The V call is TRBV28, the J call TRBJ2-7; 8 bases match TRBD2. Losses at the gene ends were 4 bases for V and 4 bases for J; bases not matched to a gene: 6. The CDR3 consists of 14 residues. Per germline, CDR1 MDHEN and CDR2 SYDVKM. CDR3: CASSSGGGPYEQYF. CDR3 nucleotide sequence: TGTGCCAGCAGTTCCGGCGGGGGGCCATACGAGCAGTACTTC.

V is TRBV9 and J is TRBJ2-7; possibly TRBD2 for D (5 bases). In germline, CDR1 is SGDLS, CDR2 YYNGEE. The CDR3 contains 15 residues. The V gene lost 7 bases and the J gene lost 0 bases, with 17 bases spanning the gap. In DNA, the CDR3 is TGTGCCAGCTCACTCTTCCCGGGGAGCTCCTACGAGCAGTACTTC. It yields the protein CASSLFPGSSYEQYF. Supplemented by reference TRBV9 and TRBJ2-7, the full variable domain reads DSGVTQTPKHLITATGQRVTLRCSPRSGDLSVYWYQQSLDQGLQFLIQYYNGEERAKGNILERFSAQQFPDLHSELNLSSLELGDSALYFCASSLFPGSSYEQYFGPGTRLTVT.

This clone is a singleton in its sample. V usage is TRBV19 and J usage is TRBJ1-5; 7 nucleotides agree with TRBD1. V was pared by 5 bases and J by 6 bases, with 13 bases of the junction left unmatched. The germline gives CDR1 LNHDA, CDR2 SQIVND (reference sequence). This CDR3 contains 16 residues. The CDR3 DNA reads TGTGCCAGTAGTTCTGGGACAGTCAAAGGTAGTCAGCCCCAGCATTTT. It codes for CASSSGTVKGSQPQHF.

The rearrangement uses TRBV10-3 and TRBJ1-1; 7 bases align to TRBD1. The length of the CDR3 is 15 residues. V lost 7 bases and J lost 5; bases outside the gene matches: 13. Germline V CDR1 and CDR2: ENHRY, SYGVKD. CDR3 DNA sequence: TGTGCCATCAACTCCCCCGACAGGGTATTAACTGAAGCTTTCTTT. The encoded protein is CAINSPDRVLTEAFF.

The chain combines TRBV5-1 with TRBJ2-2, with 9 bases identical to TRBD2. The CDR3 length is 16 residues. V trimming: 4 bases; J trimming: 2 bases; junction bases outside the gene matches: 6. The germline gives CDR1 SGHRS, CDR2 YFSETQ. CDR3 nucleotide sequence: TGCGCCAGCAGCCTCGGGACTAGCTCTAACACCGGGGAGCTGTTTTTT. This encodes CASSLGTSSNTGELFF. The variable domain in full, with the rest retrieved from reference TRBV5-1 and TRBJ2-2, is KAGVTQTPRYLIKTRGQQVTLSCSPISGHRSVSWYQQTPGQGLQFLFEYFSETQRNKGNFPGRFSGRQFSNSRSEMNVSTLELGDSALYLCASSLGTSSNTGELFFGEGSRLTVL.

J is TRBJ2-1 and V is TRBV11-2; D may be TRBD2 (5 bases). CDR3 length equals 11 residues. Per the germline V gene, CDR1 is SGHAT and CDR2 is FQNNGV. This CDR3 reads CASRGLVEQFF. CDR3 nucleotide sequence: TGTGCTTCGAGAGGGTTGGTCGAGCAGTTCTTC.

The V gene is TRBV2, the J gene TRBJ2-7; 9 nucleotides line up with TRBD1. From germline, CDR1 is SNHLY and CDR2 FYNNEI. Trimming removed 2 bases from V and 6 bases from J; junction bases left unmatched: 5. The CDR3 covers 14 residues. The CDR3 is CASSELQGALEQYF. CDR3 nucleotides: TGTGCCAGCAGTGAATTACAGGGGGCCCTCGAGCAGTACTTC.

The rearrangement joins TRBV27 to TRBJ1-3; no reliable D call. With 6 bases removed from V and 0 bases from J, the gap between germline ends came to 9 bases. The CDR3 is 14 amino acids. CDR1 and CDR2 (germline): MNHEY, SMNVEV (reference sequence). CDR3 protein: CASSPVFSGNTIYF. The CDR3 DNA reads as TGTGCCAGCAGCCCCGTGTTCTCTGGAAACACCATATATTTT.

The V gene is TRBV30, the J gene TRBJ2-1, with D perhaps matching TRBD2 (7 bases). V lost 0 bases and J 7 bases, leaving 16 bases between the germline ends. Germline CDR1 GTSNPN, CDR2 SVGIG (reference sequence). The CDR3 length is 15 residues. CDR3 nucleotide sequence: TGTGCCTGGAGTGTACTGGTGGGGGGGCTTAATGAGCAGTTCTTC. Translation gives CAWSVLVGGLNEQFF. Variable domain in full (rest from reference TRBV30 and TRBJ2-1): SQTIHQWPATLVQPVGSPLSLECTVEGTSNPNLYWYRQAAGRGLQLLFYSVGIGQISSEVPQNLSASRPQDRQFILSSKKLLLSDSGFYLCAWSVLVGGLNEQFFGPGTRLTVL.

The rearrangement joins TRBV6-5 to TRBJ1-5; 7 nucleotides match TRBD1. This CDR3 contains 15 residues. Germline CDR1 and CDR2: MNHEY and SVGAGI. The junction had 11 bases not matched to a gene; V was cut back by 8 bases and J by 4 bases. The CDR3 DNA sequence: TGTGCCAGCGAAATGGGGACAGTCGCGAATCAGCCCCAGCATTTT. It encodes CASEMGTVANQPQHF.

J is TRBJ1-2 and V is TRBV28; 7 nucleotides agree with TRBD1. CDR3 length: 13 amino acids. Germline V CDR1 and CDR2: MDHEN, SYDVKM. J was trimmed by 7 bases and V by 3 bases; bases with no gene match: 5. CDR3 sequence (DNA): TGTGCCAGCAGTTTTAGGGGGCAGGGTGGCTACACCTTC. It is translated as CASSFRGQGGYTF.